This T cell receptor beta chain was profiled in a study of blood T cell repertoires in COVID-19. Study at large: The origin of the acute and convalescent COVID-19 samples was the United States, Italy and Spain.

Here immunoSEQ multiplex PCR was the method, and the copy in TCRdb shows in-frame clones only, minus some. The sample lists roughly 250,000 clones; about 90% were seen once. Self-reported history from a screening survey and questionnaire set each donor's cohort. Trimming cost V 5 bases and J 2 bases; bases outside gene matches: 3. From germline, CDR1 is MDHEN and CDR2 SYDVKM. This CDR3 is built from 14 residues. The TCR originated in a woman aged 25 to 39 with acute COVID-19. This chain links TRBV28 with TRBJ2-3; 8 nucleotides align to TRBD2. Source material: PBMCs or T cells enriched from blood (not recorded which). The chain's CDR3 is CASSPRGATDTQYF. The CDR3 DNA follows: TGTGCCAGCAGTCCGCGGGGGGCCACAGATACGCAGTATTTT. Complete variable domain (other parts from reference TRBV28 and TRBJ2-3): DVKVTQSSRYLVKRTGEKVFLECVQDMDHENMFWYRQDPGLGLRLIYFSYDVKMKEKGDIPEGYSVSREKKERFSLILESASTNQTSMYLCASSPRGATDTQYFGPGTRLTVL.